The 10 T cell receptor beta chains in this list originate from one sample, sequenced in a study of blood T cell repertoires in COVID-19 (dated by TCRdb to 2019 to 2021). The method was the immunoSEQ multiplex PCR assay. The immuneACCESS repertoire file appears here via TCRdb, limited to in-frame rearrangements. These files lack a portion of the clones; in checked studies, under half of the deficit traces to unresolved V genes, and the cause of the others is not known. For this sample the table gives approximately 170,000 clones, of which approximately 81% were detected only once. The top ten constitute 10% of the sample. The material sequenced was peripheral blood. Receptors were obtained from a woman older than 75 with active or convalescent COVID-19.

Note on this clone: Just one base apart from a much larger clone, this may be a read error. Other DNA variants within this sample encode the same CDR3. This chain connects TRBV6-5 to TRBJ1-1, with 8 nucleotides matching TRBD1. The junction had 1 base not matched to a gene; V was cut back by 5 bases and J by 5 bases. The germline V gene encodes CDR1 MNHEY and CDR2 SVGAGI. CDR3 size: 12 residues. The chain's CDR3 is CASSHRGTEAFF. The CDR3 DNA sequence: TGTGCCAGCAGTCACAGGGGGACTGAAGCTTTCTTT.

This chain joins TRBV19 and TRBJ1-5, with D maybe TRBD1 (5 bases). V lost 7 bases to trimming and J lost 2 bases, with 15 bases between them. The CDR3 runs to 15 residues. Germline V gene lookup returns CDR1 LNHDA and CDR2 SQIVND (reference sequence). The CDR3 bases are TGTGCCAGTATTTCAGGGTTCGCGGGCAATCAGCCCCAGCATTTT. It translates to CASISGFAGNQPQHF.

CDR3 DNA sequence: TGTGCCAGCAGCTCGGACAGGGCCTACAATGAGCAGTTCTTC. Translating it yields CASSSDRAYNEQFF. The chain couples TRBV7-3 to TRBJ2-1; TRBD1 agrees at 8 bases. J was trimmed by 2 bases and V by 4 bases; bases with no gene match: 1. There are 14 residues in the CDR3. Looked up from germline, CDR1 is SGHTA and CDR2 is FQGTGA.

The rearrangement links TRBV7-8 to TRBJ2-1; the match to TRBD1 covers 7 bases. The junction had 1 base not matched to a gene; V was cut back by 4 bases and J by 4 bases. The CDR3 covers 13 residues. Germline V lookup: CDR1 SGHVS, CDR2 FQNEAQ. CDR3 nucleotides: TGTGCCAGCAGCTCGACAGGGTACAATGAGCAGTTCTTC. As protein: CASSSTGYNEQFF.

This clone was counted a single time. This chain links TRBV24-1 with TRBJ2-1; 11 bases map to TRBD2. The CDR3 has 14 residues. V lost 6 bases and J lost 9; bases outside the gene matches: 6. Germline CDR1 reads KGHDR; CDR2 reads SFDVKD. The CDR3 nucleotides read TGTGCCACCAGTCGACTAGCGGGAAAGACTGAGCAGTTCTTC. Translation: CATSRLAGKTEQFF.

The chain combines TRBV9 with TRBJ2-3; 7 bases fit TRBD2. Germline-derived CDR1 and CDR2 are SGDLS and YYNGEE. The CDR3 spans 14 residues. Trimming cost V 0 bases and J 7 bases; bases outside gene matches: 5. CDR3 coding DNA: TGTGCCAGCAGCGTAGGGGTAGCGGGCCATACGCAGTATTTT. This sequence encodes CASSVGVAGHTQYF.

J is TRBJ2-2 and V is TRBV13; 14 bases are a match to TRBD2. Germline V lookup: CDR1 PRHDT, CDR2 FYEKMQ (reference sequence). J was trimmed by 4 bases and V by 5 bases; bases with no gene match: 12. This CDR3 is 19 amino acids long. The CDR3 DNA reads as TGTGCCAGCAGCCGGGGACTAGCGGGAGCAAAGGAGACCACCGGGGAGCTGTTTTTT. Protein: CASSRGLAGAKETTGELFF.

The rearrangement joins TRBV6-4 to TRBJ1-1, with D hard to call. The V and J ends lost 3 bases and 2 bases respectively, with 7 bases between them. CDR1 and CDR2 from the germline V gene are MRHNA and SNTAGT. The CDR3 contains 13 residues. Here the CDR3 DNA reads TGTGCCAGCAGTGAGGCACCCAACACTGAAGCTTTCTTT. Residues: CASSEAPNTEAFF.

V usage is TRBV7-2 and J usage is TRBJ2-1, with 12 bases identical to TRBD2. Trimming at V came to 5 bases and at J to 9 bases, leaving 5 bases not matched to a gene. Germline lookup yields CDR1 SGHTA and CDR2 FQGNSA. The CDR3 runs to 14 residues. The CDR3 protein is CASSPSGREREQFF. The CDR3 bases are TGTGCCAGCAGCCCTAGCGGGAGGGAGCGTGAGCAGTTCTTC.

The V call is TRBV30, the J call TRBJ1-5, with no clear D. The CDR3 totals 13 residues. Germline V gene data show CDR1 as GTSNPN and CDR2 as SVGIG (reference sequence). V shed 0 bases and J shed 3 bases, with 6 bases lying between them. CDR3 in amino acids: CAWSVHNNQPQHF. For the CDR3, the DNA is TGTGCCTGGAGTGTACACAACAATCAGCCCCAGCATTTT.